The clone carrying this TCR beta chain was picked up one time. Its matching antigen is unknown. This sample is part of a study of memory B cells and T cells in multiple sclerosis. Profiling relied on immunoSEQ multiplex PCR, and the TCRdb table lists in-frame clones only, not all of them. This sample carries 40,000 to 50,000 clones, about four fifths of them seen once, and the ten largest clones take 0.85% to 1.2%. After stimulus-free culture, autoproliferating CFSE-dim and non-proliferating CFSE-high T cells were sequenced separately. Pooled replicate wells came from approximately 50 million CFSE-labeled PBMCs cultured less than eight days without stimulus. The source is a human donor with multiple sclerosis. Specimen: PBMCs from blood kept in culture.

This CDR3 reads CASSLAQTDTEAFF. CDR3 DNA: TGTGCCAGCAGCTTGGCACAGACGGACACTGAAGCTTTCTTT. V is TRBV11-2 and J is TRBJ1-1, with D uncertain. V lost 3 bases and J 3 bases, leaving 11 bases between the germline ends. The CDR3 is made up of 14 amino acids. Germline assignment: CDR1 SGHAT and CDR2 FQNNGV.